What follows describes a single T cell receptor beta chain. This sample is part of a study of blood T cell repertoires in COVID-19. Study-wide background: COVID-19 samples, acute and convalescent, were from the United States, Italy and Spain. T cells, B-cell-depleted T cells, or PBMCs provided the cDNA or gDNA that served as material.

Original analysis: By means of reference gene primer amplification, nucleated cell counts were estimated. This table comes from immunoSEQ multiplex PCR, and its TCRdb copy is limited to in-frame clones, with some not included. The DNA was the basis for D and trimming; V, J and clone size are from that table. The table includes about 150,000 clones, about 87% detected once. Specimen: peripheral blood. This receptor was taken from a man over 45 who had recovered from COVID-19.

The CDR3 reads CASSQDRGTVTYEQYF. CDR3 coding DNA: TGCGCCAGCAGCCAAGATAGGGGGACGGTTACCTACGAGCAGTACTTC. The gene calls are TRBV4-3 and TRBJ2-7; D possibly corresponds to TRBD1 (6 bases). Germline V gene sequence: CDR1 LGHNA, CDR2 YSLEER. The germline V and J ends were trimmed by 0 bases and 2 bases, with 14 bases remaining between them. The CDR3 has 16 residues.